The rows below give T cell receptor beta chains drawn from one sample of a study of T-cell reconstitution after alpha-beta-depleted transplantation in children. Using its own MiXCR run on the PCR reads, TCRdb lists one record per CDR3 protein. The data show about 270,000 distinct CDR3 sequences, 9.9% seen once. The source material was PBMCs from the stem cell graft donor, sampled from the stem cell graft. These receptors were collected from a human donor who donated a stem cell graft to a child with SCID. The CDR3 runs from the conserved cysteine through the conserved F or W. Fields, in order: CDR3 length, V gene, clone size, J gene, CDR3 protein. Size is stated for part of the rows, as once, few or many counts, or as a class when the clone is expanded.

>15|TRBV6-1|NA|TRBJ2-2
CASIGGAIYTRELFF
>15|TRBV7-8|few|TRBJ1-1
CASSLGEIQFAEAFF
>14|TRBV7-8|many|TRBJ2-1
CASSLGSGLNEQFF
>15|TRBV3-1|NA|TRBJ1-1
CASSQRGPLGTEAFF
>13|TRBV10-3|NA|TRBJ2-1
CAISGVSYNEQFF
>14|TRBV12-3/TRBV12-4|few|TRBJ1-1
CASSRSGTNTEAFF
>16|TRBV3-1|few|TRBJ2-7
CASSQIQGGSSYEQYF
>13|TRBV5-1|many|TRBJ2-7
CASSLDRTYEQYF
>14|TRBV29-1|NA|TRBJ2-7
CSVRPGQNDGRQYF
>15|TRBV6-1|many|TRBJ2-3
CASSEYGGSTDTQYF
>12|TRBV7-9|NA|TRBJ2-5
CASSFPGGTQYF
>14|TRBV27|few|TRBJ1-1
CASSLKTGNTEAFF
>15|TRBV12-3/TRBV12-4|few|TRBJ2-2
CASSQEGRGTGELFF
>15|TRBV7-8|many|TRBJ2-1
CASSSWTGVIDEQFF
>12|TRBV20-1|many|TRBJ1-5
CSARDSPQPQHF
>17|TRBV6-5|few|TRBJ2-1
CASSYSMGQGSYNEQFF
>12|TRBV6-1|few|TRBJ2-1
CASDRGPHEQFF